This T cell receptor beta chain was retrieved from a study of T cell clones after liver transplantation. General observations from the study: A larger donor-reactive than third-party decline suggested partial antigen-specific deletion.

Clones were sequenced by immunoSEQ multiplex PCR, and TCRdb holds only the in-frame ones, with some missing. Of around 15,000 clones in the sample, about 90% were seen once. On this clone: Its antigen is still unknown.

The sequencing here drew on CD8+ T cells from blood, taken before liver transplant. This TCR came from a human donor who received a liver transplant.

CDR3 DNA: TGTGCCAGCAGTTTTGGGACAGCCGACTTCCACACTGAAGCTTTCTTT. It specifies CASSFGTADFHTEAFF. The chain has TRBV6-5 and TRBJ1-1; 7 nucleotides agree with TRBD1. Germline CDR1 and CDR2: MNHEY and SVGAGI. The CDR3 length is 16 residues. Trimming took 4 bases from V and 3 from J; bases not matched to a gene: 11.